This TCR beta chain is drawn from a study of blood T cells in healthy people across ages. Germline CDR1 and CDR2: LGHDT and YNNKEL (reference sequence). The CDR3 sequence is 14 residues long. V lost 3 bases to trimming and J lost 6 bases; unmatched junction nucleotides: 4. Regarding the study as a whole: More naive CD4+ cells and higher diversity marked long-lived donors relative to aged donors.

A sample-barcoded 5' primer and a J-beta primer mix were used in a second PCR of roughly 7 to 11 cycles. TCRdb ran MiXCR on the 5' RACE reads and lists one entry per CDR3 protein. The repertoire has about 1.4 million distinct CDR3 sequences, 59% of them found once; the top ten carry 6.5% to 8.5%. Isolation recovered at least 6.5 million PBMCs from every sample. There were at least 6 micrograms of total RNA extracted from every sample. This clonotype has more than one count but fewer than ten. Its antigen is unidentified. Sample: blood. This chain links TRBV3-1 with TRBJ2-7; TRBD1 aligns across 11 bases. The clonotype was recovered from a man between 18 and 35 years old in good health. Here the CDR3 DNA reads TGTGCCAGCAGCCAGGGACAGGGGGTGGGCGAGCAGTACTTC. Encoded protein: CASSQGQGVGEQYF.